This is a list of T cell receptor beta chains from one sample in a study of immune characterization of retroperitoneal liposarcoma. TCRdb re-called the PCR reads through MiXCR, storing one row per CDR3 protein. The sample has thousands of distinct CDR3 sequences; nearly 45% are singletons. The material sequenced was tumor tissue. The origin of the receptors is a male donor with retroperitoneal liposarcoma. Each CDR3 is given with its conserved first and last residue. Fields, in order: CDR3 DNA, CDR3 protein, D gene, J gene, V gene, clone size. The D gene is left open where the match is weak. Clone size, where shown, is once, few, many, or a class for clones that have expanded.

CDR3 DNA: TGTGCCAGCAGTGAAGATCATAATCAGCCCCAGCATTTT
CDR3 protein: CASSEDHNQPQHF
D gene: -
J gene: TRBJ1-5
V gene: TRBV6-1
clone size: large

CDR3 DNA: TGTGCCAGCAGCCACAGGGGGCTTTCCTACAATGAGCAGTACTTC
CDR3 protein: CASSHRGLSYNEQYF
D gene: TRBD1
J gene: TRBJ2-7
V gene: TRBV7-8
clone size: -

CDR3 DNA: TGTGCCAGCAGGGAACTAGCGAACCAAGAGACCCAGTACTTC
CDR3 protein: CASRELANQETQYF
D gene: TRBD2
J gene: TRBJ2-5
V gene: TRBV6-1
clone size: once

CDR3 DNA: TGTGCCAGCAGTGAATTTGGACTGGAAGAGACCCAGTACTTC
CDR3 protein: CASSEFGLEETQYF
D gene: -
J gene: TRBJ2-5
V gene: TRBV6-1
clone size: -

CDR3 DNA: TGTGCCAGCAGTTTAGCGGGAGGGGTCAATGAGCAGTTCTTC
CDR3 protein: CASSLAGGVNEQFF
D gene: TRBD2
J gene: TRBJ2-1
V gene: TRBV12-3/TRBV12-4
clone size: few

CDR3 DNA: TGTGCCAGCAGAAGGACAGGGGACTACGAGCAGTACTTC
CDR3 protein: CASRRTGDYEQYF
D gene: TRBD1
J gene: TRBJ2-7
V gene: TRBV7-8
clone size: -

CDR3 DNA: TGTGCCATTATGAGGACTAGTCGGGAGTCAGATACGCAGTATTTT
CDR3 protein: CAIMRTSRESDTQYF
D gene: TRBD2
J gene: TRBJ2-3
V gene: TRBV6-1
clone size: once

CDR3 DNA: TGTGCCAGCAGTTACCCGGGGGCTCAGGGGGCTTACTATGGCTACACCTTC
CDR3 protein: CASSYPGAQGAYYGYTF
D gene: TRBD1
J gene: TRBJ1-2
V gene: TRBV6-6
clone size: -

CDR3 DNA: TGTGCCAGCAGGTCCGGGACACGCTCCGAGCAGTACTTC
CDR3 protein: CASRSGTRSEQYF
D gene: -
J gene: TRBJ2-7
V gene: TRBV6-2/TRBV6-3
clone size: -

CDR3 DNA: TGTGCCAGCCAACTAGCGGGAGCCGGAAGTGAGCAGTACTTC
CDR3 protein: CASQLAGAGSEQYF
D gene: TRBD2
J gene: TRBJ2-4
V gene: TRBV6-1
clone size: -

CDR3 DNA: TGTGCCAGCAGTCGCGCCTCCCTGGAGCCCCAGCATTTT
CDR3 protein: CASSRASLEPQHF
D gene: -
J gene: TRBJ1-5
V gene: TRBV28
clone size: -

CDR3 DNA: TGTGCCAGCAGCCCCGGTGGGCCGGCTAGAGATACGCAGTATTTT
CDR3 protein: CASSPGGPARDTQYF
D gene: -
J gene: TRBJ2-3
V gene: TRBV7-6
clone size: few

CDR3 DNA: TGCGCCAGCAGCCACGCAAGAGAAGATGAGCAGTTCTTC
CDR3 protein: CASSHAREDEQFF
D gene: -
J gene: TRBJ2-1
V gene: TRBV4-1
clone size: few

CDR3 DNA: TGTGCCAGCATTATAGCAGGAGGCTATGGCTACACCTTC
CDR3 protein: CASIIAGGYGYTF
D gene: -
J gene: TRBJ1-2
V gene: TRBV6-1
clone size: -